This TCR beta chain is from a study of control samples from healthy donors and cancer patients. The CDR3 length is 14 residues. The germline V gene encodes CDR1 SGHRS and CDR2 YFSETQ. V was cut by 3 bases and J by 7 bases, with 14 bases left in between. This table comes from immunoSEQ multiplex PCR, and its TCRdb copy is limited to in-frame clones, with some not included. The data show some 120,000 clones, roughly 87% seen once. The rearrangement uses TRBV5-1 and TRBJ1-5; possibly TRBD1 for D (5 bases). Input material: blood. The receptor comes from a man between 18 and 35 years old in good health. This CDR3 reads CASSSTHRDQPQHF. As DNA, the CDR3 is TGCGCCAGCAGCTCCACCCACCGGGACCAGCCCCAGCATTTT.